These 31 T cell receptor beta chains came from one sample sequenced in a study of T cell responses to AZD1222 COVID-19 vaccine. Sequenced by immunoSEQ multiplex PCR; TCRdb stores in-frame clones only, minus some. This sample has 55,000 to 70,000 clones, with roughly 87% found just once. The source was peripheral blood, collected 28 days after the second AZD1222 dose. These receptors came from an adult who received the AZD1222 COVID-19 vaccine.

The chain employs TRBV19 and TRBJ1-5; no clear D gene. This CDR3 is built from 15 residues. Between the trimmed V and J ends, which lost 6 bases and 3 bases, there was a span of 15 bases. The germline gives CDR1 LNHDA, CDR2 SQIVND (reference sequence). The CDR3 spells CASSPSQVHNQPQHF. CDR3 DNA sequence: TGTGCCAGTAGCCCCAGCCAGGTTCACAATCAGCCCCAGCATTTT.

The chain uses TRBV5-1 and TRBJ2-1; 12 nucleotides agree with TRBD2. V gave up 1 base and J gave up 0 bases; unmatched junction bases: 8. This CDR3 contains 19 residues. Germline-derived CDR1 and CDR2 are SGHRS and YFSETQ. The chain's CDR3 is CASSLFMSSGRGSYNEQFF. In DNA form, the CDR3 reads TGCGCCAGCAGCTTGTTTATGTCTAGCGGGAGGGGCTCCTACAATGAGCAGTTCTTC.

This rearrangement joins TRBV5-6 to TRBJ2-7, with D possibly being TRBD2 (5 bases). This CDR3 region has 14 residues. Germline V gives CDR1 SGHDT, CDR2 YYEEEE. V was trimmed by 6 bases and J by 0 bases, leaving 13 bases between them. Written as DNA, the CDR3 is TGTGCCAGCACCTCAACTGGGAGCTCCTACGAGCAGTACTTC. Encoded protein: CASTSTGSSYEQYF.

The chain employs TRBV19 and TRBJ1-3, with D possibly matching TRBD1 (5 bases). The CDR3 has 15 residues. Looked up from germline, CDR1 is LNHDA and CDR2 is SQIVND (reference sequence). V lost 5 bases and J 1 base, leaving 12 bases between the germline ends. For the CDR3, the DNA is TGTGCCAGTAGTCTCCAGCCAGGGTCTGGAAACACCATATATTTT. As protein: CASSLQPGSGNTIYF.

This clone occurred once. V usage is TRBV14 and J usage is TRBJ1-4, with D uncertain. The CDR3 contains 15 residues. Deletions cut 4 bases from V and 6 bases from J, with 15 bases between. CDR1 and CDR2 (germline): SGHDN, FVKESK. The CDR3 nucleotides read TGTGCCAGCAGCCCCCCGGGCCCCGGCTATGAAAAACTGTTTTTT. This codes for CASSPPGPGYEKLFF.

The gene calls are TRBV7-2 and TRBJ2-7; 13 positions agree with TRBD2. V dropped 0 bases and J dropped 2; count of bases not matched to a gene: 1. The germline gives CDR1 SGHTA, CDR2 FQGNSA. CDR3 length: 16 amino acids. The CDR3 reads CASSLAGLAGPYEQYF. CDR3 coding DNA: TGTGCCAGCAGCTTAGCGGGACTAGCGGGGCCCTACGAGCAGTACTTC.

The rearrangement joins TRBV5-5 to TRBJ2-1; 7 nucleotides agree with TRBD2. V trimming: 4 bases; J trimming: 8 bases; junction bases outside the gene matches: 15. Germline values: CDR1 SGHKS, CDR2 YYEKEE (reference sequence). The CDR3 totals 16 residues. In DNA form, the CDR3 reads TGTGCCAGCAGCGTTGGACTAGACTTGTTAGGCTATGAGCAGTTCTTC. Protein product: CASSVGLDLLGYEQFF.

The chain is built from TRBV19 and TRBJ2-7; TRBD2 agrees at 7 bases. Germline loops: CDR1 LNHDA, CDR2 SQIVND (reference sequence). The ends lost 7 bases at V and 0 bases at J; junction bases unmatched: 6. The CDR3 sequence is 14 residues long. CDR3 loop: CASKGRGNSYEQYF. CDR3 coding DNA: TGTGCCAGTAAAGGGAGGGGCAACTCCTACGAGCAGTACTTC.

The chain uses TRBV5-1 and TRBJ2-1, with 8 bases lining up with TRBD2. Trimming cost V 0 bases and J 7 bases; bases outside gene matches: 6. This CDR3 is built from 15 residues. Germline values: CDR1 SGHRS, CDR2 YFSETQ. CDR3 residues: CASSLAGGPGNEQFF. The CDR3 DNA reads as TGCGCCAGCAGCTTGGCGGGGGGGCCTGGGAATGAGCAGTTCTTC.

V gene TRBV11-2 combines with J gene TRBJ2-3; D gene unclear. V was clipped by 0 bases and J by 6 bases, with 4 bases between them. Germline V gene data show CDR1 as SGHAT and CDR2 as FQNNGV. CDR3 length: 12 residues. CDR3 in DNA: TGTGCCAGCAGCTTAGAAGCGGATACGCAGTATTTT. Translated, it gives CASSLEADTQYF.

The genes are TRBV3-1 (or the pseudogene TRBV3-2) and TRBJ2-5; tentatively, D is TRBD1 (6 bases). V lost 1 base, J lost 7 bases, and 16 bases lay in between. The CDR3 length is 15 residues. Germline CDR1 is LGHDT and CDR2 is YNNKEL (reference sequence). The CDR3 protein is CASSQGGQSLGTQYF. The CDR3, as DNA: TGTGCCAGCAGCCAAGGGGGGCAGAGCCTCGGGACCCAGTACTTC.

The chain uses TRBV19 and TRBJ2-2; TRBD1 aligns across 8 bases. This CDR3 has 17 amino acids. V lost 3 bases and J lost 4; bases outside the gene matches: 10. Germline V lookup: CDR1 LNHDA, CDR2 SQIVND (reference sequence). The CDR3 protein is CASSISGGRISTGELFF. The CDR3 DNA follows: TGTGCCAGTAGTATCTCAGGGGGCCGTATTTCCACCGGGGAGCTGTTTTTT. The full variable domain, its missing parts supplied by reference TRBV19 and TRBJ2-2, is DGGITQSPKYLFRKEGQNVTLSCEQNLNHDAMYWYRQDPGQGLRLIYYSQIVNDFQKGDIAEGYSVSREKKESFPLTVTSAQKNPTAFYLCASSISGGRISTGELFFGEGSRLTVL.

This chain joins TRBV7-2 and TRBJ2-7, with TRBD2 identical over 7 bases. V dropped 2 bases and J dropped 3; count of bases not matched to a gene: 7. Germline values: CDR1 SGHTA, CDR2 FQGNSA. CDR3 length: 15 amino acids. The DNA for the CDR3 is TGTGCCAGCAGCTTATTGGGGGAGGGACGCTACGAGCAGTACTTC. Its translation: CASSLLGEGRYEQYF.

This clone came up a few times. The chain joins TRBV29-1 to TRBJ2-7; D tentatively fits TRBD1 or TRBD2 (5 bases each). Trimming stripped 6 bases from V and 4 bases from J, with 19 bases between. Germline assignment: CDR1 SQVTM and CDR2 ANQGSEA. The CDR3 is 14 amino acids. The DNA for the CDR3 is TGCAGCGTCACGTCCGGGACGGATTTATACGAGCAGTACTTC. Amino acid sequence: CSVTSGTDLYEQYF.

This chain joins TRBV7-2 and TRBJ2-7, with 11 nucleotides matching TRBD2. The CDR3 length is 17 residues. V shed 4 bases and J 2 bases; nucleotides not matched to a gene: 10. Germline CDR1 SGHTA, CDR2 FQGNSA. CDR3 amino acids: CASSSPVGTSGAYEQYF. Here the CDR3 DNA reads TGTGCCAGCAGCTCCCCCGTTGGGACTAGCGGTGCCTACGAGCAGTACTTC.

V gene TRBV5-8 combines with J gene TRBJ2-7, with D possibly TRBD1 on 5 matching bases. With 0 bases removed from V and 3 bases from J, the gap between germline ends came to 10 bases. The CDR3 spans 14 residues. CDR1 is SGHTS, CDR2 YDEGEE, per germline. As DNA, the CDR3 is TGTGCCAGCAGCTTGGGGGGCGCGATCTACGAGCAGTACTTC. Its translation is CASSLGGAIYEQYF.

The chain has TRBV2 and TRBJ2-3, with TRBD1 identical over 9 bases. Germline values: CDR1 SNHLY, CDR2 FYNNEI. V lost 4 bases and J lost 5; bases outside the gene matches: 4. The CDR3 extends over 14 amino acids. CDR3: CASSGDRVRDTQYF. In nucleotides, the CDR3 is TGTGCCAGCAGTGGGGACAGGGTAAGAGATACGCAGTATTTT.

The genes are TRBV19 and TRBJ2-2, with D uncertain. The CDR3 is 14 residues long. In germline, CDR1 is LNHDA, CDR2 SQIVND (reference sequence). Trimming left V 2 bases short and J 6 bases short, with 10 bases between. In DNA, the CDR3 is TGTGCCAGTAGTATATTTCCAGGACCCGGGGAGCTGTTTTTT. Its translation: CASSIFPGPGELFF. The variable domain in full, with the rest retrieved from reference TRBV19 and TRBJ2-2, is DGGITQSPKYLFRKEGQNVTLSCEQNLNHDAMYWYRQDPGQGLRLIYYSQIVNDFQKGDIAEGYSVSREKKESFPLTVTSAQKNPTAFYLCASSIFPGPGELFFGEGSRLTVL.

V and J are TRBV19 and TRBJ2-1, with 9 bases that match TRBD1. Trimming removed 1 base from V and 8 bases from J; junction bases left unmatched: 6. Germline V gene lookup returns CDR1 LNHDA and CDR2 SQIVND (reference sequence). This CDR3 contains 15 residues. The CDR3 nucleotides are TGTGCCAGTAGTATAGGAGGGACAGGGTTAGATGAGCAGTTCTTC. Translating it yields CASSIGGTGLDEQFF.

The chain employs TRBV9 and TRBJ2-1; D gene ambiguous. The germline V and J ends were trimmed by 0 bases and 10 bases, with 5 bases remaining between them. The CDR3 totals 11 residues. From germline, CDR1 is SGDLS and CDR2 YYNGEE. CDR3 DNA: TGTGCCAGCAGCGTAGGCTGGGAGCAGTTCTTC. It translates to CASSVGWEQFF.

V is TRBV6-5 and J is TRBJ1-1; D unclear. V was pared by 0 bases and J by 8 bases, with 16 bases between. There are 15 residues in the CDR3. Germline V gene data show CDR1 as MNHEY and CDR2 as SVGAGI. The CDR3 protein is CASSYSSTLSGEAFF. CDR3 DNA: TGTGCCAGCAGTTACTCGAGTACGCTCAGCGGGGAAGCTTTCTTT.

The chain joins TRBV30 to TRBJ2-7; a possible D gene is TRBD2 (5 bases). The germline V gene encodes CDR1 GTSNPN and CDR2 SVGIG (reference sequence). The CDR3 consists of 12 residues. Trimming took 5 bases from V and 2 from J, leaving 10 bases between them. The CDR3 loop reads CAWEGSTYEQYF. DNA of the CDR3: TGTGCCTGGGAGGGCAGTACCTACGAGCAGTACTTC.

A single count supports this clone. The chain recombines TRBV10-3 with TRBJ1-2, with 9 bases fitting TRBD1. This CDR3 is 13 amino acids long. The V gene's germline CDR1 is ENHRY and CDR2 SYGVKD. V trimming: 6 bases; J trimming: 2 bases; junction bases outside the gene matches: 1. The CDR3 bases are TGTGCCATCAGCGGGACAGGGAACTATGGCTACACCTTC. Amino acid sequence: CAISGTGNYGYTF.

The rearrangement joins TRBV6-5 to TRBJ2-2; D not resolved. Trimming stripped 6 bases from V and 5 bases from J, with 13 bases between. CDR1 and CDR2 (germline): MNHEY, SVGAGI. CDR3 length equals 14 residues. CDR3 DNA: TGTGCCAGCAGACGTCGGACGGAGACCGGGGAGCTGTTTTTT. The encoded protein is CASRRRTETGELFF.

This chain uses TRBV6-1 with TRBJ1-2; TRBD1 might be the D (5 bases). The germline gives CDR1 MNHNS, CDR2 SASEGT. The CDR3 extends over 16 amino acids. V dropped 2 bases and J dropped 1 base, with 14 bases sitting between them. This CDR3 reads CASSERGLGDNYGYTF. CDR3 DNA: TGTGCCAGCAGTGAAAGGGGTCTAGGAGATAACTATGGCTACACCTTC.

The rearrangement uses TRBV18 and TRBJ2-5; tentative D call: TRBD1 (5 bases). The CDR3 is 12 residues long. Deletions cut 2 bases from V and 5 bases from J, with 6 bases between. Looked up from germline, CDR1 is KGHSH and CDR2 is LQKENI. CDR3 sequence (DNA): TGTGCCAGCTCACCAAGGGGCGAGACCCAGTACTTC. This encodes CASSPRGETQYF. Drawing the rest from reference TRBV18 and TRBJ2-5, the complete variable domain is NAGVMQNPRHLVRRRGQEARLRCSPMKGHSHVYWYRQLPEEGLKFMVYLQKENIIDESGMPKERFSAEFPKEGPSILRIQQVVRGDSAAYFCASSPRGETQYFGPGTRLLVL.

This clone was recorded once. The chain's CDR3 is CASSLAHGGKSGQYF. The CDR3 DNA is TGTGCCAGCAGCTTAGCCCACGGGGGGAAATCAGGGCAGTACTTC. The chain combines TRBV7-2 with TRBJ2-7; 7 nucleotides align to TRBD2. Trimming cost V 0 bases and J 9 bases; bases outside gene matches: 11. Per germline, CDR1 SGHTA and CDR2 FQGNSA. This CDR3 is 15 amino acids long.

This CDR3 reads CASSLNYNEQFF. The CDR3, as DNA: TGTGCCAGCAGTTTGAACTACAATGAGCAGTTCTTC. V and J are TRBV27 and TRBJ2-1; D is unclear. The CDR3 spans 12 residues. Germline loops: CDR1 MNHEY, CDR2 SMNVEV (reference sequence). V lost 3 bases and J lost 3, with 3 bases in between.

The rearrangement links TRBV7-8 to TRBJ1-6; D not resolved. The length of the CDR3 is 14 residues. With 2 bases removed from V and 7 bases from J, the gap between germline ends came to 9 bases. Germline values: CDR1 SGHVS, CDR2 FQNEAQ. CDR3 sequence: CASSLSNGNSPLHF. Here the CDR3 DNA reads TGTGCCAGCAGCTTAAGTAACGGAAATTCACCCCTCCACTTT. The complete variable domain, with remaining parts taken from reference TRBV7-8 and TRBJ1-6, reads GAGVSQSPRYKVAKRGQDVALRCDPISGHVSLFWYQQALGQGPEFLTYFQNEAQLDKSGLPSDRFFAERPEGSVSTLKIQRTQQEDSAVYLCASSLSNGNSPLHFGNGTRLTVT.

DNA of the CDR3: TGTGCCAGCACCCGAGTAGGGTATGACTATGGCTACACCTTC. Its protein product is CASTRVGYDYGYTF. The rearrangement links TRBV28 to TRBJ1-2; D is undetermined. The V and J ends lost 7 bases and 3 bases respectively, with 15 bases between them. This CDR3 comprises 14 residues. Germline V gene lookup returns CDR1 MDHEN and CDR2 SYDVKM.

The chain recombines TRBV7-8 with TRBJ1-3, with D unresolved. From germline, CDR1 is SGHVS and CDR2 FQNEAQ. The CDR3 runs 15 residues. V lost 1 base, J lost 1 base, and 8 bases lay in between. The CDR3 nucleotides are TGTGCCAGCAGCTTAGGCACGCCTTCTGGAAACACCATATATTTT. Amino acid sequence: CASSLGTPSGNTIYF.